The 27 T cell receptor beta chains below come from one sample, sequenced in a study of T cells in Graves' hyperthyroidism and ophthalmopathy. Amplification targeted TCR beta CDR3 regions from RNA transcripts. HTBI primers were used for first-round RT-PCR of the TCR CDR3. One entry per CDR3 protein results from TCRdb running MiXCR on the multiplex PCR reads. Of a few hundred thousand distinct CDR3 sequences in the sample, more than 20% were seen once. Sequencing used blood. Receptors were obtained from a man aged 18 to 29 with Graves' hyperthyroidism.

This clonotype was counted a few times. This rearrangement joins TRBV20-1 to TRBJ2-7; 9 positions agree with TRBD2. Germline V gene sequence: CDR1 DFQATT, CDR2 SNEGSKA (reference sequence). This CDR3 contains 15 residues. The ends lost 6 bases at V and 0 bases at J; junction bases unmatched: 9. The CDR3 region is CSAKVTSGHSYEQYF. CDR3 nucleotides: TGCAGTGCCAAAGTTACTAGCGGGCACTCCTACGAGCAGTACTTC.

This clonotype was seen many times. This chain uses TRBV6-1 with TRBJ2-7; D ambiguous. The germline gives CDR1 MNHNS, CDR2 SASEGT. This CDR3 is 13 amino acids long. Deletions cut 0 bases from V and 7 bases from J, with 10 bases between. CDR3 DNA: TGTGCCAGCAGTGAAGCCTGGGGTCGAGAGCAGTACTTC. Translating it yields CASSEAWGREQYF.

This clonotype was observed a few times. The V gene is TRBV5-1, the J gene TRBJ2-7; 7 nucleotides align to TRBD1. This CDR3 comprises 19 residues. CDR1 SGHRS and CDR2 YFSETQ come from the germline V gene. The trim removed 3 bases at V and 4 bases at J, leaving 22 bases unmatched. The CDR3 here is CASSSRWSEGARLFYEQYF. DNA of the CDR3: TGCGCCAGCAGCTCAAGGTGGAGTGAGGGGGCCCGACTCTTTTACGAGCAGTACTTC.

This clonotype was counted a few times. CDR3 in DNA: TGTGCCAGCAGCTTACCGGACTCTCAAGAGACCCAGTACTTC. Residues: CASSLPDSQETQYF. The V and J genes are TRBV11-2 and TRBJ2-5; D perhaps matches TRBD2 (5 bases). The CDR3 contains 14 residues. V dropped 2 bases and J dropped 2 bases, with 9 bases sitting between them. Germline V lookup: CDR1 SGHAT, CDR2 FQNNGV.

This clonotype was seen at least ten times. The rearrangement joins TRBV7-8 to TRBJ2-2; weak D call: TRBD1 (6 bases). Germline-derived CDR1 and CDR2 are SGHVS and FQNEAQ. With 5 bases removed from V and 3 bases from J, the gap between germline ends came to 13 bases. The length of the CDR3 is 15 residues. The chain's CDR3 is CASSPDRADTGELFF. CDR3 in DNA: TGTGCCAGCAGCCCGGACAGAGCGGACACCGGGGAGCTGTTTTTT.

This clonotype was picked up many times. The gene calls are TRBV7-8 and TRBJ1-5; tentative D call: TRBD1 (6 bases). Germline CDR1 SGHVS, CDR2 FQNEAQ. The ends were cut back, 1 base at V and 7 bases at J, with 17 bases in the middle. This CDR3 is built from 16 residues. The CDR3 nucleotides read TGTGCCAGCAGCTTAGTCCCAGGACCAACAGGGCAGCCCCAGCATTTT. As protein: CASSLVPGPTGQPQHF.

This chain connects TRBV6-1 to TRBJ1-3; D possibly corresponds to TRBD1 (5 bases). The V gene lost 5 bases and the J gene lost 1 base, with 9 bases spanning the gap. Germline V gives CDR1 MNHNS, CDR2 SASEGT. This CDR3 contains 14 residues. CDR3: CASSRGRSGNTIYF. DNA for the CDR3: TGTGCCAGCAGTAGGGGAAGATCTGGAAACACCATATATTTT.

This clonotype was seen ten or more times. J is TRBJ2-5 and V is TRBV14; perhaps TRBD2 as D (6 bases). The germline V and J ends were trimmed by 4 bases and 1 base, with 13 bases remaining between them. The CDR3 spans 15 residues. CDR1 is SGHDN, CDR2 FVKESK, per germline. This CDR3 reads CASSPNPGLQETQYF. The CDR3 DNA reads TGTGCCAGCAGCCCCAACCCGGGACTCCAAGAGACCCAGTACTTC.

The chain's CDR3 is CASSLPGPPYYEQYF. The CDR3, as DNA: TGTGCCAGCAGCCTCCCGGGACCTCCCTACTACGAGCAGTACTTC. This rearrangement joins TRBV3-1 to TRBJ2-7, with D perhaps matching TRBD1 or TRBD2 (5 bases each). Looked up from germline, CDR1 is LGHDT and CDR2 is YNNKEL (reference sequence). This CDR3 has 15 amino acids. V lost 4 bases to trimming and J lost 3 bases, with 16 bases between them.

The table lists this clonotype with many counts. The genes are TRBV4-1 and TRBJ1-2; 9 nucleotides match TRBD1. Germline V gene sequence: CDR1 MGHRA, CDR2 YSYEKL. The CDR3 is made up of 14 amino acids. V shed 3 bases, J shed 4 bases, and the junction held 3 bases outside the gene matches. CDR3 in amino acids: CASSQTGGIYGYTF. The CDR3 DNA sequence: TGCGCCAGCAGCCAGACAGGGGGTATCTATGGCTACACCTTC.

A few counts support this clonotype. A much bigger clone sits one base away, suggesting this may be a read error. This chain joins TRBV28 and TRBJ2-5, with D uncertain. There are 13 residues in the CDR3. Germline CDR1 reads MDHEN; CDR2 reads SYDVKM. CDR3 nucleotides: TGTGCCAGCAGTTTCAACTCCCAAGAGACCCGGTACTTC. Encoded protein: CASSFNSQETRYF. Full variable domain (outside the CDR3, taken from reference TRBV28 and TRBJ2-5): DVKVTQSSRYLVKRTGEKVFLECVQDMDHENMFWYRQDPGLGLRLIYFSYDVKMKEKGDIPEGYSVSREKKERFSLILESASTNQTSMYLCASSFNSQETRYFGPGTRLLVL.

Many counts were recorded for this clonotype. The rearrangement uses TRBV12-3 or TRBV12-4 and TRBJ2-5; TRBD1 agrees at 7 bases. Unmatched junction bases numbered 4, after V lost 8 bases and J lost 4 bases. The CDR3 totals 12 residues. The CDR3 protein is CASQGVGETQYF. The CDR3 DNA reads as TGTGCCAGCCAGGGGGTTGGAGAGACCCAGTACTTC.

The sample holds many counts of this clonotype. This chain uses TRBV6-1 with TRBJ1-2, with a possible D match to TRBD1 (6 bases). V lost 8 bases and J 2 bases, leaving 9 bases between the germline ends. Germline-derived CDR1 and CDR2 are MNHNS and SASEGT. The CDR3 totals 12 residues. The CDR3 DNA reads TGTGCCAGCCGGCAGGGGAACTATGGCTACACCTTC. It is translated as CASRQGNYGYTF.

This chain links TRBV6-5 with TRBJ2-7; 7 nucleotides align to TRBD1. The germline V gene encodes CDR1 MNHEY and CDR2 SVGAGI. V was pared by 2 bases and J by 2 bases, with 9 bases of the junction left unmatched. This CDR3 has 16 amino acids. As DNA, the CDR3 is TGTGCCAGCAGTTACCCGGGACAGAACTCACCCTACGAGCAGTACTTC. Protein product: CASSYPGQNSPYEQYF.

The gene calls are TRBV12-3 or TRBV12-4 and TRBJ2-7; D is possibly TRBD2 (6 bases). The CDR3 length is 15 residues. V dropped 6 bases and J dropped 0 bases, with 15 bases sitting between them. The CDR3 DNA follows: TGTGCCAGCAGGCCCACGGGACTGAACTCCTACGAGCAGTACTTC. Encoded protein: CASRPTGLNSYEQYF.

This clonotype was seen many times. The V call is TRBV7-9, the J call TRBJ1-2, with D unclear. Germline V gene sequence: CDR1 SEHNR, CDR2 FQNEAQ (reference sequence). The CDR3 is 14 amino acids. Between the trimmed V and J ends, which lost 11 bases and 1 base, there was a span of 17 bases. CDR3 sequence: CASRDISDNYGYTF. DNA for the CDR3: TGTGCCTCAAGGGATATCTCCGATAACTATGGCTACACCTTC. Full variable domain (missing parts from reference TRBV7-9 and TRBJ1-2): DTGVSQNPRHKITKRGQNVTFRCDPISEHNRLYWYRQTLGQGPEFLTYFQNEAQLEKSRLLSDRFSAERPKGSFSTLEIQRTEQGDSAMYLCASRDISDNYGYTFGSGTRLTVV.

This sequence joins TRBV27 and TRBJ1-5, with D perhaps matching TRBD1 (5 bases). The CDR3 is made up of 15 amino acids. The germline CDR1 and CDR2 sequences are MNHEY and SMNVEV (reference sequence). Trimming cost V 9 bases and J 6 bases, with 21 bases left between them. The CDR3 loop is CARSTRGVGSQPQHF. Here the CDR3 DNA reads TGTGCCAGAAGTACCCGGGGGGTGGGAAGTCAGCCCCAGCATTTT.

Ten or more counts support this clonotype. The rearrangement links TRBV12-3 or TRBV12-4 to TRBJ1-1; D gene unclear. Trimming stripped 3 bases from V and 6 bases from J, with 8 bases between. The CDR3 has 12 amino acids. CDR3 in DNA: TGTGCCAGCAGTTTGAAGAGGGCTGAAGCTTTCTTT. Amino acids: CASSLKRAEAFF.

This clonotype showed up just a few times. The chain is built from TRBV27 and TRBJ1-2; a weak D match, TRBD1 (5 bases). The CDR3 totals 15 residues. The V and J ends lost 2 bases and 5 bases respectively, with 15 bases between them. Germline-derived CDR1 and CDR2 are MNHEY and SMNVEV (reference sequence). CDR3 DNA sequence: TGTGCCAGCAGTTTAACGGCTGCTTCAGGGTATGGCTACACCTTC. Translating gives CASSLTAASGYGYTF.

In DNA form, the CDR3 reads TGTGCCACCAAAAGACTTAACCTAGGCCCAGAGACCCAGTACTTC. It yields the protein CATKRLNLGPETQYF. The V call is TRBV10-3, the J call TRBJ2-5; D unresolved. CDR1 is ENHRY, CDR2 SYGVKD, per germline. There are 15 residues in the CDR3. With 10 bases removed from V and 4 bases from J, the gap between germline ends came to 22 bases.

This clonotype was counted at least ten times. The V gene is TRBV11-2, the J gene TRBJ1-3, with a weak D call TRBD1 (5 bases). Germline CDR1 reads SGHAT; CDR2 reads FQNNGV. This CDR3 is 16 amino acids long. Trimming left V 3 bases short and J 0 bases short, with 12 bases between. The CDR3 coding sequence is TGTGCCAGCAGCTTTCCAGGGTGGAGCTCTGGAAACACCATATATTTT. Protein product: CASSFPGWSSGNTIYF.

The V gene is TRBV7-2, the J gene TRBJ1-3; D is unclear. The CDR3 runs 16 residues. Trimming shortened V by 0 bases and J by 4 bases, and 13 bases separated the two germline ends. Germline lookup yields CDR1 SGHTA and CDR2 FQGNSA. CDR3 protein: CASSLALGRRGNTIYF. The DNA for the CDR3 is TGTGCCAGCAGCTTAGCGCTCGGGAGGAGAGGAAACACCATATATTTT.

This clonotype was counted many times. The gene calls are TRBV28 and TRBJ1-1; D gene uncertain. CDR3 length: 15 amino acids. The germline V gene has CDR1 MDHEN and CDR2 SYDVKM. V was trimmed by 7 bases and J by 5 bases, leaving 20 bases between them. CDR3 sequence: CASNSGGEGGTEAFF. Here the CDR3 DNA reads TGTGCCAGCAACTCTGGCGGGGAAGGAGGTACTGAAGCTTTCTTT.

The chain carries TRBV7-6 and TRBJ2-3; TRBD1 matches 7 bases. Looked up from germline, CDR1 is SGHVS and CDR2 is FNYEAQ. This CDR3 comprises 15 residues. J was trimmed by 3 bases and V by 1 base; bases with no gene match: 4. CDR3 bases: TGTGCCAGCAGCTTAGGAAACAGGGGTACAGATACGCAGTATTTT. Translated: CASSLGNRGTDTQYF.

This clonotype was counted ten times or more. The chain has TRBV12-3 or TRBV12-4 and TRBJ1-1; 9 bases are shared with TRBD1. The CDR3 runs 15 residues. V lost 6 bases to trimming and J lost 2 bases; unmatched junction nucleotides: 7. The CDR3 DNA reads TGTGCCAGCAGCCAAAACAGGGGGCGAAACACTGAAGCTTTCTTT. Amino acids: CASSQNRGRNTEAFF.

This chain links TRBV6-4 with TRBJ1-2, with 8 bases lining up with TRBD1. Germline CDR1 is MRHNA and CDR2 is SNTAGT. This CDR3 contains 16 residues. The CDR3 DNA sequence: TGTGTCTGCAGTGTCTCCTTGGTGGACAGGGAAGTCGGCTACACCTTC. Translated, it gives CVCSVSLVDREVGYTF.

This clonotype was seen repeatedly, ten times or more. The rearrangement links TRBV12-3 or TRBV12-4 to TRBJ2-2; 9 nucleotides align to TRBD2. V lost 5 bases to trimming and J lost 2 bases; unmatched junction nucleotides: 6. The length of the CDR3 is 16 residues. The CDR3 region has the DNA TGTGCCAGCAGTCCCCTTAGCGGGGGAAACACCGGGGAGCTGTTTTTT. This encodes CASSPLSGGNTGELFF.